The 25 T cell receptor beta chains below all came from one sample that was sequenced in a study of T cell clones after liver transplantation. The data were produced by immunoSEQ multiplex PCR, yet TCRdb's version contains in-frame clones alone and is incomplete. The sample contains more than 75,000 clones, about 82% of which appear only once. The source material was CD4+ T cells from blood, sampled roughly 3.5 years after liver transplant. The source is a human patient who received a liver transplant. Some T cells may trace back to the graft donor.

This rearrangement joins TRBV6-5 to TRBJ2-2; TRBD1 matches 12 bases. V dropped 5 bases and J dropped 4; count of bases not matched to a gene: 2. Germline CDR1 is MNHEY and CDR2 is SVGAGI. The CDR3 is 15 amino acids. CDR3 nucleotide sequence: TGTGCCAGCAGTCGGGACAGGGGGCTCACCGGGGAGCTGTTTTTT. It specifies CASSRDRGLTGELFF.

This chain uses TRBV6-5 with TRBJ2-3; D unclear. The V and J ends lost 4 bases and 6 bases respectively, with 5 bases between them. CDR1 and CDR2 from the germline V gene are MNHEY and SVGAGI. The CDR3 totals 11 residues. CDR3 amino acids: CASSLLDTQYF. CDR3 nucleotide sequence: TGTGCCAGCAGTTTACTCGATACGCAGTATTTT.

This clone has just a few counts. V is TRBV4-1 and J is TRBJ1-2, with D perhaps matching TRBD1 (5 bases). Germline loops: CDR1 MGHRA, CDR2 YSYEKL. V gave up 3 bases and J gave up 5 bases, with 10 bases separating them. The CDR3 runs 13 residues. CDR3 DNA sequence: TGCGCCAGCAGCCATACTCAGGGATATGGCTACACCTTC. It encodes CASSHTQGYGYTF.

CDR3 amino acids: CASSFGLAGGTINEQFF. The CDR3 DNA reads TGCGCCAGCAGTTTTGGACTAGCGGGAGGGACGATTAATGAGCAGTTCTTC. The V call is TRBV5-1, the J call TRBJ2-1, with TRBD2 identical over 15 bases. V shed 5 bases and J 7 bases; nucleotides not matched to a gene: 10. The CDR3 runs 17 residues. The germline CDR1 and CDR2 sequences are SGHRS and YFSETQ.

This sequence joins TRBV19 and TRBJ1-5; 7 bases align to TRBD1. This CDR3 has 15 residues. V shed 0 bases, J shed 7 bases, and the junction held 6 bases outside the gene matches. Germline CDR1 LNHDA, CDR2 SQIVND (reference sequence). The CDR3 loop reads CASSIEDRVGQPQHF. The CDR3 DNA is TGTGCCAGTAGTATAGAAGACAGGGTAGGACAGCCCCAGCATTTT.

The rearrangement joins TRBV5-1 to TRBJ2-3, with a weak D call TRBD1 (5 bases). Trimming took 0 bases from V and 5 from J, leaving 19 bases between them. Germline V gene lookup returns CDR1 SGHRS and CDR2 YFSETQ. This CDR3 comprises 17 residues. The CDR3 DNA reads TGCGCCAGCAGCTTGGTCCCACAGGCCGGGTCTATAGATACGCAGTATTTT. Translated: CASSLVPQAGSIDTQYF.

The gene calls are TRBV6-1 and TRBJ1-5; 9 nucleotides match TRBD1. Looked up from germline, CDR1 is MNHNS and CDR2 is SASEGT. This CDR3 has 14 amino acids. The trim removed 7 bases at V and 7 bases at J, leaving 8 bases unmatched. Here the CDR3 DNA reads TGTGCCAGCACATCGACAGGGGGAAGGCAGCCCCAGCATTTT. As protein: CASTSTGGRQPQHF.

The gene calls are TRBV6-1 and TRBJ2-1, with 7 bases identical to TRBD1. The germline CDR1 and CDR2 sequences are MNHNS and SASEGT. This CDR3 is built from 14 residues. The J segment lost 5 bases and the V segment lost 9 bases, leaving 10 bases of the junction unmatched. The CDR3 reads CASIRDSTNNEQFF. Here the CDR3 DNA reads TGTGCCAGTATCCGGGACAGCACCAACAATGAGCAGTTCTTC.

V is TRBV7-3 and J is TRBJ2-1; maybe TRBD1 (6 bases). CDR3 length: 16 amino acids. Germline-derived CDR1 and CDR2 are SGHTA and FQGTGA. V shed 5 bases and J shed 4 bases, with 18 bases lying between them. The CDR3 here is CASSHREYRTYNEQFF. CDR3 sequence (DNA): TGTGCCAGCAGCCACAGGGAGTACAGGACTTACAATGAGCAGTTCTTC.

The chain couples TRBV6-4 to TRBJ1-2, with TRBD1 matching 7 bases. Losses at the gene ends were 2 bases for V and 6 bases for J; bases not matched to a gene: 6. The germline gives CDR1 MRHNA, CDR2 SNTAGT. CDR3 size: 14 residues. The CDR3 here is CASSDPGQRNGYTF. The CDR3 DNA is TGTGCCAGCAGTGACCCGGGACAGAGAAATGGCTACACCTTC.

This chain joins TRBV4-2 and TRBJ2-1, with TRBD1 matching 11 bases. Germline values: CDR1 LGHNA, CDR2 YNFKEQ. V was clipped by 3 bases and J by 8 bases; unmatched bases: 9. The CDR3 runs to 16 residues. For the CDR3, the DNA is TGTGCCAGCAGCCACGAGGGTCGGACAGGGGGCGATGAGCAGTTCTTC. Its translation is CASSHEGRTGGDEQFF.

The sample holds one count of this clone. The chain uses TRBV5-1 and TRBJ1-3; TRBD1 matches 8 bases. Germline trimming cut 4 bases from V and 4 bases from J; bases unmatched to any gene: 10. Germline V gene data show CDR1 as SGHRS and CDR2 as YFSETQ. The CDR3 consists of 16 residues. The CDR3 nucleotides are TGCGCCAGCAGCGGTACCGGGACAGGAGCAGGAAACACCATATATTTT. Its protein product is CASSGTGTGAGNTIYF. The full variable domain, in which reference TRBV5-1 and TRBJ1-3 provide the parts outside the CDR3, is KAGVTQTPRYLIKTRGQQVTLSCSPISGHRSVSWYQQTPGQGLQFLFEYFSETQRNKGNFPGRFSGRQFSNSRSEMNVSTLELGDSALYLCASSGTGTGAGNTIYFGEGSWLTVV.

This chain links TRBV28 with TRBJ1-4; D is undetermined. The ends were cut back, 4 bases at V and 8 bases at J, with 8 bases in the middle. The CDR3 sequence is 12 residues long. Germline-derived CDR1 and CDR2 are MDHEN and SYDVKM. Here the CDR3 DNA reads TGTGCCAGCAGTTCCTTCGAGGAAAAACTGTTTTTT. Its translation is CASSSFEEKLFF.

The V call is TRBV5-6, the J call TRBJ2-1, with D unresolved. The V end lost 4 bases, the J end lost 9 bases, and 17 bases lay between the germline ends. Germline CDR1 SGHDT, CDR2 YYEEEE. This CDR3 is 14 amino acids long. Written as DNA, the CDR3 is TGTGCCAGCAGCCGAGACCCCCTGAACGGTGAGCAGTTCTTC. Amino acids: CASSRDPLNGEQFF.

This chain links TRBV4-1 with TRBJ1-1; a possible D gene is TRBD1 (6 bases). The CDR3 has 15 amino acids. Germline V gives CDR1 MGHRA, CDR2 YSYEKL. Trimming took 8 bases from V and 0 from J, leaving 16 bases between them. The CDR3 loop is CASRSQGHMNTEAFF. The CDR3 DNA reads TGCGCCAGCCGCTCTCAGGGGCACATGAACACTGAAGCTTTCTTT.

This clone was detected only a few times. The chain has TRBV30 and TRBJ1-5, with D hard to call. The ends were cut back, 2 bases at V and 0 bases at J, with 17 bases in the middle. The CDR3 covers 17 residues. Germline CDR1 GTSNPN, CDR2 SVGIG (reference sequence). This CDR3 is CAWSKVAPLNSNQPQHF. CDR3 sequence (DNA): TGTGCCTGGAGTAAGGTGGCACCCCTTAATAGCAATCAGCCCCAGCATTTT. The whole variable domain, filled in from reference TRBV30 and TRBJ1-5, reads SQTIHQWPATLVQPVGSPLSLECTVEGTSNPNLYWYRQAAGRGLQLLFYSVGIGQISSEVPQNLSASRPQDRQFILSSKKLLLSDSGFYLCAWSKVAPLNSNQPQHFGDGTRLSIL.

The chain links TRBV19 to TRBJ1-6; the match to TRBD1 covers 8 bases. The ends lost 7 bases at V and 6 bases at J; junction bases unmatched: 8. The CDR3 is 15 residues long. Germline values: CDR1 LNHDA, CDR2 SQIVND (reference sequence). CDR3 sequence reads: CASMETGGGNSPLHF. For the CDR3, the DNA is TGTGCCAGTATGGAAACAGGGGGAGGTAATTCACCCCTCCACTTT. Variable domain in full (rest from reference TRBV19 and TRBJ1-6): DGGITQSPKYLFRKEGQNVTLSCEQNLNHDAMYWYRQDPGQGLRLIYYSQIVNDFQKGDIAEGYSVSREKKESFPLTVTSAQKNPTAFYLCASMETGGGNSPLHFGNGTRLTVT.

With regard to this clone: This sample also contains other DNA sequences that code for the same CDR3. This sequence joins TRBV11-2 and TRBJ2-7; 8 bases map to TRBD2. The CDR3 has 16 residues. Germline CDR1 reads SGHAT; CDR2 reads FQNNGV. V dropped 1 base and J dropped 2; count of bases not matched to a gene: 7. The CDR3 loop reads CASSLGGASGPYEQYF. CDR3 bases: TGTGCCAGCAGCTTAGGGGGGGCTAGCGGGCCCTACGAGCAGTACTTC.

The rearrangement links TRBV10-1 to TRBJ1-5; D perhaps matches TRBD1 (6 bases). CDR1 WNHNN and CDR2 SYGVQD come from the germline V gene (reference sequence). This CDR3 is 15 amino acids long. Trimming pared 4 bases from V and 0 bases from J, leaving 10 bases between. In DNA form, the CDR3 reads TGCGCCAGCAGTGGGACAGATTATAGCAATCAGCCCCAGCATTTT. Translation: CASSGTDYSNQPQHF.

The chain's CDR3 is CASSLQTGQPAANTGELFF. Here the CDR3 DNA reads TGTGCCAGCAGCCTTCAAACGGGTCAACCTGCAGCGAACACCGGGGAGCTGTTTTTT. This rearrangement joins TRBV9 to TRBJ2-2; D remains unclear. The CDR3 consists of 19 residues. Per the germline V gene, CDR1 is SGDLS and CDR2 is YYNGEE. Trimming left V 4 bases short and J 0 bases short, with 22 bases between.

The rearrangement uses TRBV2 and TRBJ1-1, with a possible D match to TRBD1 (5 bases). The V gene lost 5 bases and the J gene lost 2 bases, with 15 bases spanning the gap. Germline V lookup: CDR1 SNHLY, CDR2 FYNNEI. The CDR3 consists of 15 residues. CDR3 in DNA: TGTGCCAGCAGTTTTAAAGGGGTAAGAAACACTGAAGCTTTCTTT. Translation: CASSFKGVRNTEAFF.

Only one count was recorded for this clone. DNA for the CDR3: TGTGCCAGCAGCTTAGTACCGGGCCAAGAGACCCAGTACTTC. Its translation is CASSLVPGQETQYF. This chain uses TRBV7-7 with TRBJ2-5; D unclear. V lost 1 base, J lost 1 base, and 7 bases lay in between. Germline CDR1 is SSHAT and CDR2 is FNYEAQ (reference sequence). This CDR3 has 14 residues.

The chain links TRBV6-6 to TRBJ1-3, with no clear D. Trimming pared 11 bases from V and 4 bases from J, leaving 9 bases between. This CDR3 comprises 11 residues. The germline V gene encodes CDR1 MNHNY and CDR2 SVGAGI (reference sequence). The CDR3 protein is CADMSGNTIYF. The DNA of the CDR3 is TGTGCCGACATGTCGGGAAACACCATATATTTT.

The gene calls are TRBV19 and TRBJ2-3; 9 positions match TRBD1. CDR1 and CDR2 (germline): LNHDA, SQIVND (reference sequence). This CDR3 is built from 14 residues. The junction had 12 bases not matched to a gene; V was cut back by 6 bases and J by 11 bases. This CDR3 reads CASSLRDRVLQQYF. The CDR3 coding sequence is TGTGCCAGTAGCCTAAGGGACAGGGTCCTCCAGCAGTATTTT. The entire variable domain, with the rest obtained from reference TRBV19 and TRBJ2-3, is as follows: DGGITQSPKYLFRKEGQNVTLSCEQNLNHDAMYWYRQDPGQGLRLIYYSQIVNDFQKGDIAEGYSVSREKKESFPLTVTSAQKNPTAFYLCASSLRDRVLQQYFGPGTRLTVL.

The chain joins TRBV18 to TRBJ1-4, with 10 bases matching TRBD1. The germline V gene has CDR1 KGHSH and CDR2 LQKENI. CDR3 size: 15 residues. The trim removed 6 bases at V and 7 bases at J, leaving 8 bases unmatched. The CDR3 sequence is CASSRDRGGTEKLFF. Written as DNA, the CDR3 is TGTGCCAGCTCCCGGGACAGGGGAGGAACTGAAAAACTGTTTTTT.